This T cell receptor (beta chain) is drawn from a study of blood T cells in healthy people across ages. Study-wide background: About one barcoded beta molecule per two T cells was the capture yield of template switching.

Isolation of PBMCs gave at least 7 million cells per sample. General observations from the study: Among T cells, TCR beta diversity per million cells dropped roughly linearly as age rose.

This clonotype was detected once. Its antigen remains unidentified. A read error may produce the germline difference seen at one junction end. The authors ran a second PCR of about 6 to 11 cycles using a sample-barcoded 5' primer and a J-beta primer mix. From the 5' RACE reads, TCRdb called clonotypes with MiXCR, one entry per CDR3 protein. Here the sample spans 1.5 million to 2 million distinct CDR3 sequences, roughly 49% being singletons. This CDR3 has 14 amino acids. Germline values: CDR1 SEHNR, CDR2 FQNEAQ (reference sequence). What was sequenced was blood. The TCR comes from a woman between 40 and 50 years old in good health. The rearrangement uses TRBV7-9 and TRBJ2-5; D uncertain. CDR3 coding DNA: TGTGCCAGCAGCTCGGGCCAGTACGAAGAGACCCTGTACTTC. This translates into CASSSGQYEETLYF.